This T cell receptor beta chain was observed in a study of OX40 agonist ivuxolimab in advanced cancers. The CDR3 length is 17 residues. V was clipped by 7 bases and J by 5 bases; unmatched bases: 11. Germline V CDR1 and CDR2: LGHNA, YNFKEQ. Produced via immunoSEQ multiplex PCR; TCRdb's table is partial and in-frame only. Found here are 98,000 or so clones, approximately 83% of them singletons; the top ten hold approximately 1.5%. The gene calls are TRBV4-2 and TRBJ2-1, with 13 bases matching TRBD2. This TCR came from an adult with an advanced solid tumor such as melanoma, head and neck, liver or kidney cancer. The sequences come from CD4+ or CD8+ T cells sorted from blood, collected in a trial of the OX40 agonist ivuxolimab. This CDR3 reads CASTKGVTSGGHNEQFF. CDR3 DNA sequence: TGTGCCAGCACAAAGGGGGTGACTAGCGGGGGGCACAATGAGCAGTTCTTC.